The next 32 T cell receptor beta chains were all read from a single sample in a study of shared clonotypes between healthy human individuals. Assay used: immunoSEQ multiplex PCR; TCRdb lists only in-frame clones, some missing. The sample lists more than 550,000 clones; about 90% were seen once. The sample comprised memory CD8+ T cells from PBMCs. Subset: CD45RO+ cells pooled with CCR7-negative TemRA cells. These receptors were taken from a man younger than 35 in good health. Some clones in this sample may be carry-over from other donors' samples.

The chain carries TRBV5-4 and TRBJ2-1; 9 positions agree with TRBD1. Losses at the gene ends were 4 bases for V and 8 bases for J; bases not matched to a gene: 7. Germline CDR1 reads SGHNT; CDR2 reads YYREEE (reference sequence). The CDR3 consists of 14 residues. CDR3 amino acids: CASSRDRDRDEQFF. CDR3 nucleotides: TGTGCCAGCAGCCGGGACAGGGATAGGGATGAGCAGTTCTTC.

The gene calls are TRBV21-1 and TRBJ2-7; TRBD1 reflects the table's D call only, with no check against the DNA. TRBV21-1 constitutes a pseudogene. This CDR3 has 13 amino acids. Written as DNA, the CDR3 is TGTGCCAGCGTGGGACAGGGGCCTTACGAGCAGTACTTC. It translates to CASVGQGPYEQYF.

The chain couples TRBV19 to TRBJ2-7; a weak D match, TRBD2 (5 bases). The CDR3 length is 15 residues. V lost 1 base and J 0 bases, leaving 10 bases between the germline ends. Looked up from germline, CDR1 is LNHDA and CDR2 is SQIVND (reference sequence). This CDR3 is CASSIAAGFSYEQYF. In DNA form, the CDR3 reads TGTGCCAGTAGTATAGCGGCGGGTTTCTCCTACGAGCAGTACTTC.

A single count supports this clone. This chain uses TRBV5-6 with TRBJ1-5; 9 bases align to TRBD1. CDR1 and CDR2 (germline): SGHDT, YYEEEE. Unmatched junction bases numbered 6, after V lost 4 bases and J lost 4 bases. This CDR3 comprises 15 residues. The CDR3 DNA reads TGTGCCAGCAGCATACAGGGGGCCACTAATCAGCCCCAGCATTTT. Translation gives CASSIQGATNQPQHF.

The V and J genes are TRBV6-1 and TRBJ1-5; D might be TRBD1 (5 bases). This CDR3 has 16 amino acids. The germline V gene has CDR1 MNHNS and CDR2 SASEGT. V was clipped by 4 bases and J by 0 bases, with 13 bases between them. Written as DNA, the CDR3 is TGTGCCAGCAGTGTCCAGGGTTTGGGTAGCAATCAGCCCCAGCATTTT. Residues: CASSVQGLGSNQPQHF.

The chain has TRBV6-1 and TRBJ2-7, with D tentatively TRBD2 (6 bases). The V end lost 4 bases, the J end lost 3 bases, and 13 bases lay between the germline ends. Germline CDR1 reads MNHNS; CDR2 reads SASEGT. The CDR3 covers 14 residues. The CDR3: CASSAGGLRYEQYF. The CDR3 DNA reads TGTGCCAGCAGTGCCGGGGGTCTTCGCTACGAGCAGTACTTC.

Only one count was recorded for this clone. The CDR3 reads CASSPRHNEQFF. The CDR3 DNA reads TGTGCCAGCAGCCCCCGTCACAATGAGCAGTTCTTC. The chain carries TRBV6-1 and TRBJ2-1; D unclear. The CDR3 loop spans 12 amino acids. V dropped 6 bases and J dropped 5 bases, with 8 bases sitting between them. Germline V lookup: CDR1 MNHNS, CDR2 SASEGT.

This chain joins TRBV4-1 and TRBJ2-7; 14 nucleotides match TRBD2. Trimming removed 6 bases from V and 5 bases from J; junction bases left unmatched: 6. This CDR3 is 15 amino acids long. In germline, CDR1 is MGHRA, CDR2 YSYEKL. In DNA form, the CDR3 reads TGCGCCAGCAGTTTTGGACTAGCGGGAGGTCACGAGCAGTACTTC. Encoded protein: CASSFGLAGGHEQYF.

The J gene is TRBJ1-5, the V gene TRBV4-1; D call uncertain. Trimming left V 1 base short and J 5 bases short, with 9 bases between. This CDR3 has 14 amino acids. Germline-derived CDR1 and CDR2 are MGHRA and YSYEKL. CDR3 in DNA: TGCGCCAGCAGCCAAGTTGGCAGAGATCAGCCCCAGCATTTT. This gives the protein CASSQVGRDQPQHF.

The chain has TRBV4-3 and TRBJ2-3; no reliable D call. CDR1 is LGHNA and CDR2 is YSLEER in the germline V gene. Trimming pared 4 bases from V and 2 bases from J, leaving 13 bases between. The CDR3 totals 15 residues. In nucleotides, the CDR3 is TGCGCCAGCAGCCTTCATGGTCTTTACACAGATACGCAGTATTTT. It is translated as CASSLHGLYTDTQYF.

The genes are TRBV9 and TRBJ2-7, with D maybe TRBD1 (7 bases). The germline V gene encodes CDR1 SGDLS and CDR2 YYNGEE. The V end lost 4 bases, the J end lost 2 bases, and 13 bases lay between the germline ends. The CDR3 contains 14 residues. CDR3 amino acids: CASSPGGQPYEQYF. The CDR3 bases are TGTGCCAGCAGCCCCGGGGGACAGCCCTACGAGCAGTACTTC.

The rearrangement joins TRBV7-6 to TRBJ2-7; TRBD2 aligns across 9 bases. CDR1 SGHVS and CDR2 FNYEAQ come from the germline V gene. Trimming cost V 3 bases and J 4 bases; bases outside gene matches: 7. The CDR3 has 15 amino acids. The CDR3 protein is CASSFGATSGYEQYF. CDR3 nucleotide sequence: TGTGCCAGCAGCTTCGGCGCGACTAGCGGTTACGAGCAGTACTTC.

The chain recombines TRBV4-1 with TRBJ2-3; TRBD2 aligns across 11 bases. The CDR3 totals 15 residues. Per the germline V gene, CDR1 is MGHRA and CDR2 is YSYEKL. Germline trimming cut 1 base from V and 5 bases from J; bases unmatched to any gene: 2. CDR3 bases: TGCGCCAGCAGCCAAGTACTAGCGGGAGTAGATACGCAGTATTTT. Its protein is CASSQVLAGVDTQYF.

In its sample, this clone was seen once. The V and J genes are TRBV9 and TRBJ1-1; D is uncertain. In germline, CDR1 is SGDLS, CDR2 YYNGEE. The CDR3 runs to 12 residues. Deletions cut 3 bases from V and 1 base from J, with 4 bases between. The CDR3, as DNA: TGTGCCAGCAGCGGGTCGAACACTGAAGCTTTCTTT. Translation: CASSGSNTEAFF.

This clone came up once. The chain employs TRBV9 and TRBJ2-3; D is perhaps TRBD2 (5 bases). Per germline, CDR1 SGDLS and CDR2 YYNGEE. V dropped 1 base and J dropped 0 bases, with 9 bases sitting between them. This CDR3 contains 15 residues. The CDR3 region has the DNA TGTGCCAGCAGCGTAAAGGACTCTAGCACAGATACGCAGTATTTT. Its protein product is CASSVKDSSTDTQYF.

The V gene is TRBV7-2, the J gene TRBJ2-4, with D perhaps matching TRBD1 (5 bases). The CDR3 is made up of 15 amino acids. In germline, CDR1 is SGHTA, CDR2 FQGNSA. The V end was cut by 5 bases, the J end by 6 bases, with 17 bases between. The CDR3 protein is CASSHRQYQTNIQYF. Written as DNA, the CDR3 is TGTGCCAGCAGCCACCGACAGTACCAAACAAACATTCAGTACTTC.

V and J are TRBV29-1 and TRBJ2-7; 9 bases fit TRBD1. This CDR3 contains 14 residues. V lost 5 bases to trimming and J lost 1 base; unmatched junction nucleotides: 6. CDR1 is SQVTM, CDR2 ANQGSEA, per germline. The chain's CDR3 is CSVLTGGLSYEQYF. For the CDR3, the DNA is TGCAGCGTTCTTACAGGGGGCCTATCCTACGAGCAGTACTTC.

The chain joins TRBV2 to TRBJ2-7; tentative D call: TRBD1 (6 bases). CDR3 length equals 12 residues. Trimming stripped 10 bases from V and 3 bases from J, with 13 bases between. CDR1 is SNHLY and CDR2 is FYNNEI in the germline V gene. The CDR3 spells CANGQPRYEQYF. The CDR3 DNA is TGTGCCAATGGACAGCCCCGCTACGAGCAGTACTTC.

The V and J genes are TRBV5-1 and TRBJ1-2, with D maybe TRBD1 (6 bases). CDR1 and CDR2 (germline): SGHRS, YFSETQ. CDR3 size: 16 residues. V shed 0 bases and J shed 4 bases, with 16 bases lying between them. The CDR3 DNA is TGCGCCAGCAGCTTGGATATTGCGGGGGCAGGCTATGGCTACACCTTC. This translates into CASSLDIAGAGYGYTF.

The CDR3 bases are TGTGCCAGCAGCCCAGGAGAGGTGACTGAAGCTTTCTTT. Translation: CASSPGEVTEAFF. This chain links TRBV11-1 with TRBJ1-1; D uncertain. This CDR3 has 13 residues. Germline CDR1 and CDR2: SGHAT and FQDESV (reference sequence). V was trimmed by 5 bases and J by 5 bases, leaving 12 bases between them. The full variable domain, rest sourced from reference TRBV11-1 and TRBJ1-1, is EAEVAQSPRYKITEKSQAVAFWCDPISGHATLYWYRQILGQGPELLVQFQDESVVDDSQLPKDRFSAERLKGVDSTLKIQPAELGDSAMYLCASSPGEVTEAFFGQGTRLTVV.

In DNA, the CDR3 is TGTGCCAGCAGCCCCCCTCGGGTCGGGAGGGCCTACAATGAGCAGTTCTTC. Translating it yields CASSPPRVGRAYNEQFF. The chain employs TRBV4-2 and TRBJ2-1; 8 bases are shared with TRBD2. CDR3 length: 17 residues. V was clipped by 4 bases and J by 2 bases; unmatched bases: 10. Germline CDR1 LGHNA, CDR2 YNFKEQ.

The chain employs TRBV19 and TRBJ2-2; D may match TRBD1 or TRBD2 (5 bases each). The length of the CDR3 is 14 residues. Germline V gives CDR1 LNHDA, CDR2 SQIVND (reference sequence). Trimming took 7 bases from V and 3 from J, leaving 12 bases between them. The CDR3 DNA sequence: TGTGCCAGTACTCGGGGCATATACACCGGGGAGCTGTTTTTT. It is translated as CASTRGIYTGELFF. Complete variable domain (other parts from reference TRBV19 and TRBJ2-2): DGGITQSPKYLFRKEGQNVTLSCEQNLNHDAMYWYRQDPGQGLRLIYYSQIVNDFQKGDIAEGYSVSREKKESFPLTVTSAQKNPTAFYLCASTRGIYTGELFFGEGSRLTVL.

The genes are TRBV5-4 and TRBJ2-1; 7 positions agree with TRBD1. Germline-derived CDR1 and CDR2 are SGHNT and YYREEE (reference sequence). The length of the CDR3 is 16 residues. V trimming: 0 bases; J trimming: 4 bases; junction bases outside the gene matches: 7. The CDR3, as DNA: TGTGCCAGCAGCTTGGACAGGGGCGGGTTTTACAATGAGCAGTTCTTC. Translation: CASSLDRGGFYNEQFF.

On this clone itself: This sample includes further DNA sequences coding for the same CDR3. V and J are TRBV6-5 and TRBJ1-1; D is perhaps TRBD1 (5 bases). The CDR3 is made up of 14 amino acids. V gave up 0 bases and J gave up 1 base, with 6 bases separating them. CDR1 and CDR2 (germline): MNHEY, SVGAGI. The CDR3 nucleotides read TGTGCCAGCAGTTACTCTGGGGGGAACACTGAAGCTTTCTTT. Translating gives CASSYSGGNTEAFF.

This chain links TRBV11-3 with TRBJ2-5; either TRBD1 or TRBD2 may supply D (5 bases each). This CDR3 is 14 amino acids long. CDR1 and CDR2 from the germline V gene are SGHNT and YENEEA. The germline V and J ends were trimmed by 5 bases and 7 bases, with 17 bases remaining between them. CDR3 amino acids: CASSPEGPSGTQYF. In DNA, the CDR3 is TGTGCCAGCAGCCCCGAGGGGCCATCTGGGACCCAGTACTTC.

V is TRBV5-6 and J is TRBJ1-1; D is undetermined. From germline, CDR1 is SGHDT and CDR2 YYEEEE. The CDR3 runs 13 residues. The V and J ends lost 0 bases and 6 bases respectively, with 9 bases between them. The CDR3 sequence is CASSLAPGPEAFF. The CDR3 DNA reads as TGTGCCAGCAGCTTGGCCCCGGGCCCTGAAGCTTTCTTT.

V gene TRBV4-2 combines with J gene TRBJ2-7, with 9 bases fitting TRBD2. Per the germline V gene, CDR1 is LGHNA and CDR2 is YNFKEQ. The V segment lost 8 bases and the J segment 5 bases; nucleotides outside the gene matches: 10. The CDR3 extends over 14 amino acids. The DNA of the CDR3 is TGTGCCAGCCGGAGGCTAGCGGGACTTGACGAGCAGTACTTC. It yields the protein CASRRLAGLDEQYF.

The CDR3: CASSFLGLAGPSSYNEQFF. The CDR3 DNA follows: TGTGCCAGCAGCTTCTTGGGACTAGCGGGGCCGAGCTCCTACAATGAGCAGTTCTTC. The chain combines TRBV7-6 with TRBJ2-1; 13 bases fit TRBD2. This CDR3 has 19 residues. The ends lost 3 bases at V and 0 bases at J; junction bases unmatched: 8. Germline CDR1 SGHVS, CDR2 FNYEAQ.

The rearrangement joins TRBV4-2 to TRBJ2-7; D is tentatively TRBD1 or TRBD2 (5 bases each). Trimming left V 4 bases short and J 7 bases short, with 20 bases between. Looked up from germline, CDR1 is LGHNA and CDR2 is YNFKEQ. This CDR3 contains 15 residues. The CDR3 loop is CASSRTQGDGEEQYF. CDR3 sequence (DNA): TGTGCCAGCAGCCGAACCCAAGGGGACGGAGAGGAGCAGTACTTC.

The chain couples TRBV19 to TRBJ1-2; TRBD1 aligns across 9 bases. The CDR3 covers 14 residues. Germline V gene sequence: CDR1 LNHDA, CDR2 SQIVND (reference sequence). With V trimmed by 5 bases and J by 5 bases, 6 bases remained unmatched. Here the CDR3 reads CASSSWTGEYGYTF. DNA for the CDR3: TGTGCCAGTAGTTCGTGGACAGGGGAATATGGCTACACCTTC.

This chain joins TRBV7-9 and TRBJ2-2, with a tentative D call TRBD1 (6 bases). Germline CDR1 is SEHNR and CDR2 is FQNEAQ (reference sequence). V lost 9 bases and J lost 2, with 19 bases in between. The CDR3 runs 16 residues. DNA for the CDR3: TGTGCCAGTCCTCATCACGGGACAACTAACACCGGGGAGCTGTTTTTT. Protein sequence: CASPHHGTTNTGELFF.

This clone was seen only a few times. The rearrangement links TRBV7-6 to TRBJ1-1, with D unclear. This CDR3 has 15 amino acids. V was clipped by 0 bases and J by 0 bases, with 8 bases between them. Germline CDR1 reads SGHVS; CDR2 reads FNYEAQ. The CDR3 loop is CASSLAVTMNTEAFF. CDR3 nucleotide sequence: TGTGCCAGCAGCTTAGCCGTCACCATGAACACTGAAGCTTTCTTT. Together with reference TRBV7-6 and TRBJ1-1, the CDR3 gives the full variable domain: GAGVSQSPRYKVTKRGQDVALRCDPISGHVSLYWYRQALGQGPEFLTYFNYEAQQDKSGLPNDRFSAERPEGSISTLTIQRTEQRDSAMYRCASSLAVTMNTEAFFGQGTRLTVV.